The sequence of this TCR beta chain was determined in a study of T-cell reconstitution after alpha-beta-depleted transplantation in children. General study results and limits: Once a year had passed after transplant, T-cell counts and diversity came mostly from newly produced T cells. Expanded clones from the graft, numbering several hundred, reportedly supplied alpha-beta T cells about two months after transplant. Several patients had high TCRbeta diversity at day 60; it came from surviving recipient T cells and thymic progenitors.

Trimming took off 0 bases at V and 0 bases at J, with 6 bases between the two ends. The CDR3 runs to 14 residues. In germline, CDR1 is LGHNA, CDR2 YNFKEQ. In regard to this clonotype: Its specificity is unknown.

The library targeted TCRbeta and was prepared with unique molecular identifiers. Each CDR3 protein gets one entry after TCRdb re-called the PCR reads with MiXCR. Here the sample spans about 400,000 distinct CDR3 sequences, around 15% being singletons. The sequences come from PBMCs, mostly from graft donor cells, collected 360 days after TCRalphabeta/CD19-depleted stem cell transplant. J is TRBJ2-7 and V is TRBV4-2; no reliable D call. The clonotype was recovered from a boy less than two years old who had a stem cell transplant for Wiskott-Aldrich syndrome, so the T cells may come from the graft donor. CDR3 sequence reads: CASSQELSSYEQYF. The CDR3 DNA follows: TGTGCCAGCAGCCAAGAACTAAGCTCCTACGAGCAGTACTTC.